Below are 9 T cell receptor beta chains sequenced from a single sample in a study of OX40 agonist ivuxolimab in advanced cancers. The assay was immunoSEQ multiplex PCR, and TCRdb's table has in-frame clones only and misses some. Of roughly 72,000 clones in the sample, about 91% were seen once. Sequenced here: CD4+ or CD8+ T cells sorted from blood, sampled in a trial of the OX40 agonist ivuxolimab. These receptor sequences come from an adult with an advanced solid tumor such as melanoma, head and neck, liver or kidney cancer.

This clone was seen just once. The V and J genes are TRBV6-5 and TRBJ1-1; D ambiguous. Germline CDR1 reads MNHEY; CDR2 reads SVGAGI. The V and J ends lost 6 bases and 7 bases respectively, with 6 bases between them. The CDR3 totals 10 residues. The CDR3 spells CASREFEAFF. In DNA form, the CDR3 reads TGTGCCAGCAGGGAGTTTGAAGCTTTCTTT.

This chain connects TRBV28 to TRBJ2-1, with 7 bases lining up with TRBD2. The trim removed 3 bases at V and 3 bases at J, leaving 2 bases unmatched. CDR3 length: 14 amino acids. Germline lookup yields CDR1 MDHEN and CDR2 SYDVKM. Written as DNA, the CDR3 is TGTGCCAGCAGTTTCGCTAGCGGCTACAATGAGCAGTTCTTC. It specifies CASSFASGYNEQFF.

This chain joins TRBV9 and TRBJ2-1; 11 nucleotides match TRBD2. CDR3 size: 16 residues. V shed 3 bases and J 4 bases; nucleotides not matched to a gene: 6. Germline-derived CDR1 and CDR2 are SGDLS and YYNGEE. CDR3: CASSATSGRVYNEQFF. The DNA of the CDR3 is TGTGCCAGCAGCGCCACTAGCGGGAGAGTTTACAATGAGCAGTTCTTC.

The gene calls are TRBV7-2 and TRBJ2-2; 8 bases line up with TRBD1. Germline loops: CDR1 SGHTA, CDR2 FQGNSA. This CDR3 comprises 16 residues. V dropped 5 bases and J dropped 9; count of bases not matched to a gene: 14. DNA for the CDR3: TGTGCCAGCAGCCCAGGGGGCCCAAGGGTGCCCCGGGAGCTGTTTTTT. Protein sequence: CASSPGGPRVPRELFF.

V usage is TRBV6-1 and J usage is TRBJ2-7; weak D call: TRBD1 (5 bases). V lost 7 bases to trimming and J lost 0 bases, with 13 bases between them. The CDR3 totals 14 residues. CDR1 is MNHNS and CDR2 is SASEGT in the germline V gene. The CDR3 loop is CASTRQYGSYEQYF. The CDR3 bases are TGTGCCAGCACCCGACAGTATGGCTCCTACGAGCAGTACTTC.

The chain carries TRBV6-5 and TRBJ1-3, with a weak D call TRBD1 (5 bases). Trimming shortened V by 5 bases and J by 0 bases, and 8 bases separated the two germline ends. The CDR3 is 14 amino acids. Germline assignment: CDR1 MNHEY and CDR2 SVGAGI. The chain's CDR3 is CASSTGYSGNTIYF. The DNA of the CDR3 is TGTGCCAGCAGTACAGGATACTCTGGAAACACCATATATTTT.

The chain has TRBV29-1 and TRBJ1-6; TRBD1 matches at 8 bases. The CDR3 is 13 residues long. V shed 7 bases and J 4 bases; nucleotides not matched to a gene: 3. The germline CDR1 and CDR2 sequences are SQVTM and ANQGSEA. CDR3 nucleotide sequence: TGCAGCGCCAGACAGGGGTATAATTCACCCCTCCACTTT. The encoded protein is CSARQGYNSPLHF.

The rearrangement uses TRBV7-2 and TRBJ2-1; D may match TRBD1 or TRBD2 (5 bases each). Germline V CDR1 and CDR2: SGHTA, FQGNSA. V dropped 2 bases and J dropped 4 bases, with 12 bases sitting between them. This CDR3 is built from 15 residues. CDR3 loop: CASSLSGAVYNEQFF. DNA for the CDR3: TGTGCCAGCAGCTTATCCGGGGCCGTTTACAATGAGCAGTTCTTC.

V and J are TRBV5-1 and TRBJ2-3, with D unresolved. Germline-derived CDR1 and CDR2 are SGHRS and YFSETQ. There are 16 residues in the CDR3. V lost 2 bases to trimming and J lost 2 bases, with 15 bases between them. CDR3 sequence: CASSFLPASFTDTQYF. The CDR3 DNA follows: TGCGCCAGCAGCTTTCTACCGGCATCGTTCACAGATACGCAGTATTTT.